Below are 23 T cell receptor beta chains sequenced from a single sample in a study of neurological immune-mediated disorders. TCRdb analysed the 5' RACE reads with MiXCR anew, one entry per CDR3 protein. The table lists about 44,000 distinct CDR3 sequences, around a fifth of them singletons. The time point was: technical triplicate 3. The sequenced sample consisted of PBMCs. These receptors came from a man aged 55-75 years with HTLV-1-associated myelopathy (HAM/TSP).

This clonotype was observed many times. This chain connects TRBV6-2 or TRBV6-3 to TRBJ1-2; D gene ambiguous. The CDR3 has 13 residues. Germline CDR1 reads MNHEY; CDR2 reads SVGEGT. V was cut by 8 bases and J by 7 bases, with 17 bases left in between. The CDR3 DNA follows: TGTGCCAGCCTCCAGTCCACACAGCGTGGCTACACCTTC. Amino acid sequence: CASLQSTQRGYTF.

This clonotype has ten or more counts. The CDR3 reads CASSFGTSGRIAGELFF. As DNA, the CDR3 is TGCGCCAGCAGCTTTGGGACTAGCGGGAGAATCGCCGGGGAGCTGTTTTTT. The chain combines TRBV5-1 with TRBJ2-2; TRBD2 agrees at 14 bases. Per germline, CDR1 SGHRS and CDR2 YFSETQ. The CDR3 has 17 amino acids. V shed 2 bases, J shed 6 bases, and the junction held 6 bases outside the gene matches.

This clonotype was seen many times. CDR3 amino acids: CASSLQAATYEQYF. In DNA form, the CDR3 reads TGCGCCAGCAGCTTGCAGGCAGCTACCTACGAGCAGTACTTC. V gene TRBV5-1 combines with J gene TRBJ2-7; D gene ambiguous. CDR3 length equals 14 residues. Trimming left V 1 base short and J 2 bases short, with 10 bases between. Germline V gives CDR1 SGHRS, CDR2 YFSETQ.

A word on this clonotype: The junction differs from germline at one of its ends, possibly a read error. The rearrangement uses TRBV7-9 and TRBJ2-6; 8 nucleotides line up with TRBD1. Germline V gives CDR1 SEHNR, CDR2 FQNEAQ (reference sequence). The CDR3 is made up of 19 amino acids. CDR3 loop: CVSSPPVGQGARGANVLTF. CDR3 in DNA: TGTGTCAGCAGTCCCCCGGTCGGCCAGGGGGCAAGAGGGGCCAACGTCCTGACTTTC.

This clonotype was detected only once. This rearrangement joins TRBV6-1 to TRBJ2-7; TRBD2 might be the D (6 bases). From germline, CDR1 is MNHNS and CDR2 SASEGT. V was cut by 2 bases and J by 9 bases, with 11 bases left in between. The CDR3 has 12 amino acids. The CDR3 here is CASSEIREAQYF. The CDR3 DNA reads TGTGCCAGCAGTGAAATAAGGGAGGCGCAGTACTTC.

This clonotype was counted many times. The CDR3, as DNA: TGTGCCAGCAGTTCGCTAGCGGGGAGCTCCTACAATGAGCAGTTCTTC. This translates into CASSSLAGSSYNEQFF. J is TRBJ2-1 and V is TRBV27, with 9 bases matching TRBD2. The J segment lost 0 bases and the V segment lost 4 bases, leaving 4 bases of the junction unmatched. CDR1 MNHEY and CDR2 SMNVEV come from the germline V gene (reference sequence). The CDR3 loop spans 16 amino acids.

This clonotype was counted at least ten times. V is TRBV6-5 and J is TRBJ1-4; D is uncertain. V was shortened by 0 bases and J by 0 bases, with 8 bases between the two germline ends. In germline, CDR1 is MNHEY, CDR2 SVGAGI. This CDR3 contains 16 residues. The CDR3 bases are TGTGCCAGCAGTTACTCGATAACTGCAACTAATGAAAAACTGTTTTTT. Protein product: CASSYSITATNEKLFF.

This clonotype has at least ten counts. CDR3 region: CASSQVGRTSYNEQFF. CDR3 nucleotides: TGCGCCAGCAGCCAAGTGGGTCGTACCTCCTACAATGAGCAGTTCTTC. The chain is built from TRBV4-1 and TRBJ2-1; D not certain. The length of the CDR3 is 16 residues. CDR1 is MGHRA, CDR2 YSYEKL, per germline. The V end lost 1 base, the J end lost 0 bases, and 10 bases lay between the germline ends.

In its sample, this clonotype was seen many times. Written as DNA, the CDR3 is TGTGCCAGCAGCTATAGCGGGAGAGGCACCGGGGAGCTGTTTTTT. Protein: CASSYSGRGTGELFF. V and J are TRBV7-6 and TRBJ2-2; 9 bases match TRBD2. Trimming cost V 4 bases and J 4 bases; bases outside gene matches: 4. The germline gives CDR1 SGHVS, CDR2 FNYEAQ. CDR3 length: 15 amino acids. The entire variable domain, with the rest obtained from reference TRBV7-6 and TRBJ2-2, is as follows: GAGVSQSPRYKVTKRGQDVALRCDPISGHVSLYWYRQALGQGPEFLTYFNYEAQQDKSGLPNDRFSAERPEGSISTLTIQRTEQRDSAMYRCASSYSGRGTGELFFGEGSRLTVL.

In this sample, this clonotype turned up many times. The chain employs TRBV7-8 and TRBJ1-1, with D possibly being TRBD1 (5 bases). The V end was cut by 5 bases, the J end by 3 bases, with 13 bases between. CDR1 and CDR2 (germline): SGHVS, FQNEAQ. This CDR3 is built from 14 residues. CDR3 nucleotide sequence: TGTGCCAGCAGCGAATGGCTGGGGCACACTGAAGCTTTCTTT. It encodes CASSEWLGHTEAFF.

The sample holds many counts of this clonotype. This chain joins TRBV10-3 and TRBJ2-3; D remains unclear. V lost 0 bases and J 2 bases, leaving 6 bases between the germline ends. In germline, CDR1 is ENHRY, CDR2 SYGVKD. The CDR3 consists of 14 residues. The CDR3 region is CAISESGPTDTQYF. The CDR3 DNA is TGTGCCATCAGTGAGTCAGGACCCACAGATACGCAGTATTTT.

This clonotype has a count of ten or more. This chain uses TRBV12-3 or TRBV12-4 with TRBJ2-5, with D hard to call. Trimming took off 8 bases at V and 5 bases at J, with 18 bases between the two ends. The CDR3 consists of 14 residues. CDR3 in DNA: TGTGCCAGCGGAACTACGGGCGGCATGGAGACCCAGTACTTC. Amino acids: CASGTTGGMETQYF.

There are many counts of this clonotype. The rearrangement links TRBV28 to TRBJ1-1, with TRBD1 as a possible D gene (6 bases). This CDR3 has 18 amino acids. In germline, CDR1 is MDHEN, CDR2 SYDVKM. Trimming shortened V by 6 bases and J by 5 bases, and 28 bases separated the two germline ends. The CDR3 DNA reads TGTGCCAGCAGCCCCGTCTTGTGGGACACCAAGGGGGGAACTGAAGCTTTCTTT. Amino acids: CASSPVLWDTKGGTEAFF. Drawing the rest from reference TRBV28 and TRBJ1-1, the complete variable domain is DVKVTQSSRYLVKRTGEKVFLECVQDMDHENMFWYRQDPGLGLRLIYFSYDVKMKEKGDIPEGYSVSREKKERFSLILESASTNQTSMYLCASSPVLWDTKGGTEAFFGQGTRLTVV.

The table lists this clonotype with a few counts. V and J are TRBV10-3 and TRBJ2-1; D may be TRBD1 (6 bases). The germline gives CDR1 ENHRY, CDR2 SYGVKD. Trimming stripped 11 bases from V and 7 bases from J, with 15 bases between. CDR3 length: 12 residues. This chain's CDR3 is CAFSSTGNEQFF. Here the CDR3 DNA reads TGTGCCTTCTCCTCTACAGGGAATGAGCAGTTCTTC.

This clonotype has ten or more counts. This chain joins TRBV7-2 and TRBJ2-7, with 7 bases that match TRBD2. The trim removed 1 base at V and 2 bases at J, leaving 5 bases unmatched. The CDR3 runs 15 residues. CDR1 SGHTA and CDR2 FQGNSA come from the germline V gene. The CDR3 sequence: CASSLGGAGPYEQYF. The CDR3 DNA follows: TGTGCCAGCAGCTTAGGGGGAGCGGGGCCCTACGAGCAGTACTTC.

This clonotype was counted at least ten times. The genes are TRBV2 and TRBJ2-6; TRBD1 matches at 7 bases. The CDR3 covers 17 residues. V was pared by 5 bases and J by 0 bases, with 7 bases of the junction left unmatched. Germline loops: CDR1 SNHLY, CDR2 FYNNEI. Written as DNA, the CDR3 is TGTGCCAGCAGTTCCGGGACAGCCCCCTCTGGGGCCAACGTCCTGACTTTC. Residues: CASSSGTAPSGANVLTF.

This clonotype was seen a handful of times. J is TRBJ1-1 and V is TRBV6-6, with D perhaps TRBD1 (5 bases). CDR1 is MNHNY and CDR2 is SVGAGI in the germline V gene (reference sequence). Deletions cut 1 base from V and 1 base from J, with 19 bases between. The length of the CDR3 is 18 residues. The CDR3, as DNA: TGTGCCAGCAGTTACTTACCCCCCCTCGCAGGGTCGAACACTGAAGCTTTCTTT. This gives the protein CASSYLPPLAGSNTEAFF.

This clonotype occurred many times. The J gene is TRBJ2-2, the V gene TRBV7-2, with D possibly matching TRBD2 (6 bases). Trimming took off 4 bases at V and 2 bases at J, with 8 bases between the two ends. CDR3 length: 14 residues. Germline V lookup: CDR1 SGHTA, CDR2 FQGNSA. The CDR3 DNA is TGTGCCAGCAGCTCGGGGGATAACACCGGGGAGCTGTTTTTT. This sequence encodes CASSSGDNTGELFF.

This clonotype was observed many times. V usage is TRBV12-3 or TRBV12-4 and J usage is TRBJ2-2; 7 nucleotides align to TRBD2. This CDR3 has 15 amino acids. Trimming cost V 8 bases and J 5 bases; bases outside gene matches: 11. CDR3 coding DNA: TGTGCCAGCGGAAGACTAGCCATAAGGACCGGGGAGCTGTTTTTT. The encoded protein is CASGRLAIRTGELFF.

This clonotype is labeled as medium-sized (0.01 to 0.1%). The CDR3 loop reads CASSLAGLAGGGEQFF. In nucleotides, the CDR3 is TGCGCCAGCAGCTTGGCGGGACTAGCGGGAGGAGGTGAGCAGTTCTTC. The rearrangement links TRBV5-1 to TRBJ2-1; TRBD2 aligns across 15 bases. V shed 0 bases and J 9 bases; nucleotides not matched to a gene: 4. This CDR3 is 16 amino acids long. CDR1 and CDR2 (germline): SGHRS, YFSETQ.

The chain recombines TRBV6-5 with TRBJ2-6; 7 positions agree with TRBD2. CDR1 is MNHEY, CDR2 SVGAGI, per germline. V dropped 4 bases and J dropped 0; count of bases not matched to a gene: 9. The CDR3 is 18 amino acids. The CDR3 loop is CASSSASGINSGANVLTF. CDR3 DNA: TGTGCCAGCAGTTCAGCTAGCGGAATAAACTCTGGGGCCAACGTCCTGACTTTC.

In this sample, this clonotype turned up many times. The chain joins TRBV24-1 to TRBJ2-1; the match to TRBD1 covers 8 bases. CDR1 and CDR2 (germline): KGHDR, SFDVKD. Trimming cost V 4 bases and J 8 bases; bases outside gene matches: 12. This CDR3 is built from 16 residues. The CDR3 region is CATSDPSRTGIDEQFF. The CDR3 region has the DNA TGTGCCACCAGTGACCCCAGTAGGACAGGGATCGATGAGCAGTTCTTC.

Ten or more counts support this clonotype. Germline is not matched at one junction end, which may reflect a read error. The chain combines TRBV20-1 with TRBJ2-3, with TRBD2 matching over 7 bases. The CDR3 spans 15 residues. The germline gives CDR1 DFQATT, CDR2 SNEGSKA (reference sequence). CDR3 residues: CSARAWGEGPDTQYF. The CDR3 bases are TGCAGTGCAAGAGCGTGGGGGGAGGGCCCAGATACGCAGTATTTT.